Listed here are 24 T cell receptor beta chains from one sample, sequenced in a study of T cell repertoires in cytomegalovirus infection. MiXCR was run by TCRdb on the reads, yielding one entry per CDR3 protein. The sample consists of 300,000 to 400,000 distinct CDR3 sequences, around a sixth of them appearing once. Sequences were obtained from PBMCs. These receptors were taken from a human donor in good health (CMV status not recorded). Some clones in this sample may be carry-over from other donors' samples.

In its sample, this clonotype was seen a few times. V and J are TRBV2 and TRBJ1-5, with 9 bases lining up with TRBD1. The V segment lost 7 bases and the J segment 7 bases; nucleotides outside the gene matches: 11. The CDR3 contains 15 residues. The V gene's germline CDR1 is SNHLY and CDR2 FYNNEI. The CDR3 DNA follows: TGTGCCAGCAACAGGGGACAGGGAGGGAACCAGCCCCAGCATTTT. Protein product: CASNRGQGGNQPQHF.

The chain recombines TRBV6-2 or TRBV6-3 with TRBJ2-5, with D maybe TRBD2 (5 bases). Germline V gene sequence: CDR1 MNHEY, CDR2 SVGEGT. The CDR3 contains 17 residues. V was clipped by 7 bases and J by 5 bases, with 26 bases between them. In DNA form, the CDR3 reads TGTGCCAGCACCTCAAGCCGGACGGAGGAGTTTCGGGAGACCCAGTACTTC. Protein product: CASTSSRTEEFRETQYF.

This clonotype was seen repeatedly, ten times or more. Here the CDR3 DNA reads TGTGCCAGTACCATGCTAGCGGGGTACAATGAGCAGTTCTTC. Translating gives CASTMLAGYNEQFF. The V call is TRBV19, the J call TRBJ2-1, with 9 positions matching TRBD2. Germline CDR1 is LNHDA and CDR2 is SQIVND (reference sequence). The ends lost 7 bases at V and 4 bases at J; junction bases unmatched: 5. This CDR3 has 14 amino acids.

In its sample, this clonotype was seen many times. J is TRBJ2-3 and V is TRBV7-2, with 7 nucleotides matching TRBD1. V trimming: 4 bases; J trimming: 1 base; junction bases outside the gene matches: 2. From germline, CDR1 is SGHTA and CDR2 FQGNSA. This CDR3 comprises 14 residues. In DNA form, the CDR3 reads TGTGCCAGCAGCTCCGGACAGGGCACAGATACGCAGTATTTT. Translation gives CASSSGQGTDTQYF.

This chain uses TRBV25-1 with TRBJ2-5; D remains unclear. V lost 3 bases and J lost 5, with 4 bases in between. The CDR3 extends over 11 amino acids. CDR1 and CDR2 from the germline V gene are MGHDK and SYGVNS. For the CDR3, the DNA is TGTGCCAGCAGTGATGGTGAGACCCAGTACTTC. This translates into CASSDGETQYF. The full variable domain, in which reference TRBV25-1 and TRBJ2-5 provide the parts outside the CDR3, is EADIYQTPRYLVIGTGKKITLECSQTMGHDKMYWYQQDPGMELHLIHYSYGVNSTEKGDLSSESTVSRIRTEHFPLTLESARPSHTSQYLCASSDGETQYFGPGTRLLVL.

This chain joins TRBV12-3 or TRBV12-4 and TRBJ2-7, with unresolved D. The V and J ends lost 5 bases and 5 bases respectively, with 16 bases between them. CDR3 length: 14 amino acids. The CDR3 is CASSLSGPYNEQYF. In DNA, the CDR3 is TGTGCCAGCAGTCTTTCCGGGCCTTACAACGAGCAGTACTTC.

This clonotype has a count of ten or more. The rearrangement links TRBV7-2 to TRBJ2-5; no clear D. This CDR3 contains 14 residues. Trimming shortened V by 4 bases and J by 3 bases, and 12 bases separated the two germline ends. The germline gives CDR1 SGHTA, CDR2 FQGNSA. CDR3 amino acids: CASSSSSRKETQYF. Written as DNA, the CDR3 is TGTGCCAGCAGCTCCTCATCTAGGAAAGAGACCCAGTACTTC.

V gene TRBV7-6 combines with J gene TRBJ2-7; TRBD2 might be the D (6 bases). Germline CDR1 SGHVS, CDR2 FNYEAQ. V lost 5 bases, J lost 2 bases, and 16 bases lay in between. CDR3 size: 15 residues. CDR3 loop: CASSPGASATYEQYF. CDR3 in DNA: TGTGCCAGCAGCCCCGGGGCTAGCGCCACCTACGAGCAGTACTTC.

This clonotype was counted only a few times. CDR3 residues: CASSQEGSSSYEQYF. CDR3 nucleotide sequence: TGCGCCAGCAGCCAAGAGGGGTCAAGCTCCTACGAGCAGTACTTC. The chain is built from TRBV4-1 and TRBJ2-7; no clear D. Trimming removed 0 bases from V and 0 bases from J, with 9 bases in between. This CDR3 contains 15 residues. Germline V gives CDR1 MGHRA, CDR2 YSYEKL.

This clonotype was recorded many times. V is TRBV7-2 and J is TRBJ1-2; D gene unclear. The CDR3 loop spans 14 amino acids. V gave up 5 bases and J gave up 5 bases, with 15 bases separating them. In germline, CDR1 is SGHTA, CDR2 FQGNSA. In DNA, the CDR3 is TGTGCCAGCAGCCCTCAAGCGGGGATTTATGGCTACACCTTC. Encoded protein: CASSPQAGIYGYTF.

The chain links TRBV7-9 to TRBJ2-7; D is possibly TRBD2 (5 bases). Germline CDR1 and CDR2: SEHNR and FQNEAQ (reference sequence). This CDR3 has 13 residues. Trimming removed 8 bases from V and 3 bases from J, with 14 bases in between. The CDR3: CASEAGLGYEQYF. The CDR3 coding sequence is TGTGCCAGCGAGGCGGGTTTAGGCTACGAGCAGTACTTC.

The table lists this clonotype with many counts. J is TRBJ2-3 and V is TRBV7-2, with a weak D call TRBD2 (5 bases). Germline lookup yields CDR1 SGHTA and CDR2 FQGNSA. The CDR3 is made up of 15 amino acids. Trimming pared 3 bases from V and 1 base from J, leaving 11 bases between. The CDR3: CASSLRGSGTDTQYF. CDR3 bases: TGTGCCAGCAGCTTGAGAGGGTCTGGCACAGATACGCAGTATTTT.

This clonotype was seen many times. The chain joins TRBV5-6 to TRBJ2-5; no definite D call. Germline assignment: CDR1 SGHDT and CDR2 YYEEEE. The CDR3 runs to 13 residues. V dropped 6 bases and J dropped 1 base, with 10 bases sitting between them. The CDR3 DNA reads as TGTGCCAGCAATCGGATCTTCCAAGAGACCCAGTACTTC. Translating it yields CASNRIFQETQYF.

The V gene is TRBV10-3, the J gene TRBJ2-5; weak D call: TRBD2 (5 bases). Germline V gives CDR1 ENHRY, CDR2 SYGVKD. With 4 bases removed from V and 4 bases from J, the gap between germline ends came to 22 bases. This CDR3 spans 17 amino acids. CDR3 bases: TGTGCCATCAGTGGAGCCTGGGAGTCTGATAGTAGAGAGACCCAGTACTTC. It translates to CAISGAWESDSRETQYF.

This chain joins TRBV12-3 or TRBV12-4 and TRBJ2-1; D ambiguous. The CDR3 is 14 amino acids. Between the trimmed V and J ends, which lost 3 bases and 6 bases, there was a span of 12 bases. CDR3: CASSLRQDRNEQFF. In DNA, the CDR3 is TGTGCCAGCAGTTTGCGGCAGGACCGCAATGAGCAGTTCTTC.

This rearrangement joins TRBV7-6 to TRBJ2-1; D uncertain. This CDR3 has 13 residues. V was clipped by 1 base and J by 12 bases, with 13 bases between them. Germline CDR1 is SGHVS and CDR2 is FNYEAQ. CDR3 DNA sequence: TGTGCCAGCAGCTTAGGCAGTAGGCGGTCGCAGTTCTTC. As protein: CASSLGSRRSQFF.

This clonotype was recorded many times. The chain links TRBV12-5 to TRBJ1-4; D is uncertain. Trimming stripped 1 base from V and 7 bases from J, with 16 bases between. CDR1 LGHNT and CDR2 FRNRAP come from the germline V gene. This CDR3 spans 16 amino acids. The CDR3 spells CASGLGQVGGSEKLFF. The DNA for the CDR3 is TGTGCTAGTGGTTTGGGTCAGGTCGGAGGTAGTGAAAAACTGTTTTTT.

This sequence joins TRBV6-6 and TRBJ1-4; D is possibly TRBD1 (6 bases). Germline lookup yields CDR1 MNHNY and CDR2 SVGAGI (reference sequence). CDR3 length: 15 amino acids. Trimming took off 3 bases at V and 7 bases at J, with 15 bases between the two ends. The CDR3 nucleotides are TGTGCCAGCAGTTATAAAAAGGGGGGGGGTGAAAAACTGTTTTTT. This translates into CASSYKKGGGEKLFF.

There are a few counts of this clonotype. The chain has TRBV27 and TRBJ1-2, with TRBD1 matching 9 bases. CDR1 is MNHEY, CDR2 SMNVEV, per germline (reference sequence). This CDR3 is built from 15 residues. Losses at the gene ends were 5 bases for V and 2 bases for J; bases not matched to a gene: 6. The CDR3 DNA reads TGTGCCAGCAGTCACAAAGGGACAGGGAACTATGGCTACACCTTC. Its translation is CASSHKGTGNYGYTF.

Ten or more counts support this clonotype. The chain recombines TRBV5-6 with TRBJ2-1, with D possibly TRBD2 on 6 matching bases. The CDR3 covers 19 residues. The V gene's germline CDR1 is SGHDT and CDR2 YYEEEE. V lost 4 bases, J lost 6 bases, and 29 bases lay in between. CDR3 region: CASSDNSRGGPTIVNEQFF. The CDR3 coding sequence is TGTGCCAGCAGCGATAACTCCCGGGGAGGACCCACGATCGTCAATGAGCAGTTCTTC.

This clonotype was counted at least ten times. The rearrangement links TRBV19 to TRBJ2-1; no definite D call. V gave up 4 bases and J gave up 7 bases, with 14 bases separating them. CDR1 is LNHDA, CDR2 SQIVND, per germline (reference sequence). This CDR3 is built from 14 residues. CDR3 region: CASSSGREVNEQFF. The CDR3 DNA is TGTGCCAGTAGTAGTGGCCGCGAGGTGAATGAGCAGTTCTTC. Looking up the rest from reference TRBV19 and TRBJ2-1 gives the full variable domain: DGGITQSPKYLFRKEGQNVTLSCEQNLNHDAMYWYRQDPGQGLRLIYYSQIVNDFQKGDIAEGYSVSREKKESFPLTVTSAQKNPTAFYLCASSSGREVNEQFFGPGTRLTVL.

The table lists this clonotype with a few counts. The chain's CDR3 is CAAQQRGSSYNEQFF. CDR3 DNA: TGTGCCGCCCAACAGCGCGGGAGCTCCTACAATGAGCAGTTCTTC. This chain connects TRBV6-6 to TRBJ2-1; 7 bases are shared with TRBD2. With V trimmed by 11 bases and J by 0 bases, 10 bases remained unmatched. This CDR3 has 15 amino acids. The germline gives CDR1 MNHNY, CDR2 SVGAGI (reference sequence).

This clonotype has at least ten counts. The chain links TRBV7-2 to TRBJ2-3; tentative D call: TRBD2 (6 bases). Germline V gene data show CDR1 as SGHTA and CDR2 as FQGNSA. CDR3 length: 15 amino acids. Trimming pared 5 bases from V and 0 bases from J, leaving 12 bases between. The CDR3 region is CASSPRGASTDTQYF. The CDR3 bases are TGTGCCAGCAGCCCACGCGGGGCTAGCACAGATACGCAGTATTTT.

This chain links TRBV9 with TRBJ2-2, with a tentative D call TRBD2 (6 bases). CDR3 length: 16 amino acids. V was pared by 0 bases and J by 8 bases, with 17 bases between. CDR1 is SGDLS and CDR2 is YYNGEE in the germline V gene. The CDR3 nucleotides read TGTGCCAGCAGCGTAGGTGGCGGGACGACCCCTGGGGAGCTGTTTTTT. Its translation: CASSVGGGTTPGELFF.